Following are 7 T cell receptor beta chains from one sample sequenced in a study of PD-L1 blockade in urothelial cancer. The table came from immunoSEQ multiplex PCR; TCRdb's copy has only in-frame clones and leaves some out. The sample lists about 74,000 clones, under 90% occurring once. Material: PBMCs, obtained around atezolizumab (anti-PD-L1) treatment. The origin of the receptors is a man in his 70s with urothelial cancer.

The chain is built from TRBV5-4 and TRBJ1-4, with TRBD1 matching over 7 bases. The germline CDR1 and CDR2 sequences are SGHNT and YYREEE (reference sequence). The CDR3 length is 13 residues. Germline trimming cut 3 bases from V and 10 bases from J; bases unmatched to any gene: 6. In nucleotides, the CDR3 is TGTGCCAGCAGCTCTTCAGGGGGGACAAAACTGTTTTTT. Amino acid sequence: CASSSSGGTKLFF.

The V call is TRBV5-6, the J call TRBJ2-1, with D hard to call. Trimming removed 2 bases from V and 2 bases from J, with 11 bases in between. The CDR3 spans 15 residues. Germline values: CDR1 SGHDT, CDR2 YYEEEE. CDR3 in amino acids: CASSFGTLPYNEQFF. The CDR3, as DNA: TGTGCCAGCAGCTTCGGTACGCTACCCTACAATGAGCAGTTCTTC.

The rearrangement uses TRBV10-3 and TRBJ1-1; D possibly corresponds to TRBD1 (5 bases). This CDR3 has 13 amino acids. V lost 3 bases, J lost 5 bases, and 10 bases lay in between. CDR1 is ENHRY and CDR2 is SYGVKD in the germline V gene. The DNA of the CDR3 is TGTGCCATCAGTGACGGGGGTTGGACTGAAGCTTTCTTT. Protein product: CAISDGGWTEAFF.

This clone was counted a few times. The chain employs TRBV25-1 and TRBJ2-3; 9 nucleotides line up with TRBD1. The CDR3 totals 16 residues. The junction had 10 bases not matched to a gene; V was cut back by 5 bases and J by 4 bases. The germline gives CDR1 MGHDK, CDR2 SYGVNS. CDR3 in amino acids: CASSPDRGFFADTQYF. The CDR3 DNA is TGTGCCAGCAGTCCAGACAGGGGGTTTTTTGCAGATACGCAGTATTTT.

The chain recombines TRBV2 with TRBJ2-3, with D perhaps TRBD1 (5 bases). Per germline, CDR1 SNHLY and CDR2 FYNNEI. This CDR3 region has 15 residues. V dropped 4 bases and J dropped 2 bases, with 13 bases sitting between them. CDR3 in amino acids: CASSVGARHTDTQYF. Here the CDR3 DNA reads TGTGCCAGCAGTGTTGGGGCAAGACACACAGATACGCAGTATTTT.

Here the CDR3 reads CSVMGGVSTDTQYF. Here the CDR3 DNA reads TGCAGCGTGATGGGGGGGGTCAGCACAGATACGCAGTATTTT. The V gene is TRBV29-1, the J gene TRBJ2-3; 7 bases line up with TRBD2. The germline V gene has CDR1 SQVTM and CDR2 ANQGSEA. The ends lost 6 bases at V and 0 bases at J; junction bases unmatched: 6. This CDR3 spans 14 amino acids.

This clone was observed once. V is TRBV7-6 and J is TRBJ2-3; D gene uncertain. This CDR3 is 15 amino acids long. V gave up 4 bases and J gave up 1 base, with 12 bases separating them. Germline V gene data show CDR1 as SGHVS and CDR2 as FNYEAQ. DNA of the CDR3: TGTGCCAGCAGCTCCCCGCCCTACCGCACAGATACGCAGTATTTT. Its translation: CASSSPPYRTDTQYF.